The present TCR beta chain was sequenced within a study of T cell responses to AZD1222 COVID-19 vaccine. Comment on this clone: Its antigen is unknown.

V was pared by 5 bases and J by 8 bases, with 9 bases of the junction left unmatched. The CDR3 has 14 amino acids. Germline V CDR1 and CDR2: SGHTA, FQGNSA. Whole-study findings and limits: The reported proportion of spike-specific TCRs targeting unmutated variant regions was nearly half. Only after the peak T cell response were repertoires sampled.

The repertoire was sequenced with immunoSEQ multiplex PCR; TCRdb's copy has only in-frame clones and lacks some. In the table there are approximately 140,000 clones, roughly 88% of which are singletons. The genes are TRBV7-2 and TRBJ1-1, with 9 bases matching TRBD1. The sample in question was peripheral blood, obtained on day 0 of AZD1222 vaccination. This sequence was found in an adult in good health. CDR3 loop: CASSPPGQGREAFF. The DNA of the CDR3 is TGTGCCAGCAGCCCACCGGGACAGGGCCGCGAAGCTTTCTTT.